This TCR beta chain was identified in a study of regulatory T cells in long-lasting Graves disease. Germline CDR1 reads SGHNT; CDR2 reads YENEEA. The V segment lost 5 bases and the J segment 3 bases; nucleotides outside the gene matches: 10. The CDR3 runs 15 residues. With iRepertoire HTBI primers and Arm-PCR of CDR3 regions, TCR beta libraries were built. In the study's own analysis: Identification across samples found 62 TRBV and 12 to 15 TRBJ segments. TCRdb reprocessed the multiplex PCR reads via MiXCR and lists one record per CDR3 protein. The V and J calls here are based on TCRdb, not the publication. The sample consists of some 430,000 distinct CDR3 sequences, around a fifth of them appearing once. Noted time point: persistent/refractory GD, antithyroid drugs over 5 years with positive TRAb. RNA from PBMCs was the source of the TCR library. This clonotype was detected a few times. Its antigen remains unidentified.

Study-wide results and limits: It was in persistent disease that TRBV28, TRBJ1-2 and TRBJ2-5 were favored. Those with persistent Graves' had less TCR diversity than newly diagnosed patients. Thyroid tissue was not sampled; only peripheral blood was.

This TCR came from a female donor with Graves disease. This chain joins TRBV11-3 and TRBJ2-7, with 7 nucleotides matching TRBD2. The starting material was peripheral blood mononuclear cells (PBMCs), obtained when the disease was refractory, from a patient treated with antithyroid drugs. The CDR3 DNA follows: TGTGCCAGCAGCCGTTTCCGGGAGGTCGGCTACGAGCAGTACTTC. This sequence encodes CASSRFREVGYEQYF.